A single sample is the source of the 25 T cell receptor beta chains below, sequenced in a study of CD8 T cells in Susac syndrome (dated by TCRdb to the late 2010s). Library prep was done by the immunoSEQ multiplex PCR assay. RNA was extracted with the RNeasy kit and roughly 0.5 to 1 ug was reverse transcribed using random hexamers. TCRdb trimmed public reads at Q25 via fastp, called clones via MiXCR and kept in-frame beta chains. All rows with the same CDR3 protein become a single entry with the most common DNA and genes. The sample table lists fewer than 150,000 distinct CDR3 sequences, approximately 93% of them with a count of one. Roughly 0.29% of the sample is in the top ten clones. Material for sequencing was CD8+ T cells from PBMCs. Receptor source: a human donor in good health.

The chain combines TRBV27 with TRBJ2-2; TRBD1 agrees at 9 bases. Per the germline V gene, CDR1 is MNHEY and CDR2 is SMNVEV (reference sequence). The CDR3 length is 14 residues. V was pared by 5 bases and J by 7 bases, with 5 bases of the junction left unmatched. Here the CDR3 reads CASSPGTGFGELFF. CDR3 sequence (DNA): TGTGCCAGCAGTCCTGGGACAGGGTTCGGGGAGCTGTTTTTT.

The V and J genes are TRBV27 and TRBJ2-3; no firm D call. CDR1 MNHEY and CDR2 SMNVEV come from the germline V gene (reference sequence). The CDR3 contains 13 residues. Trimming removed 2 bases from V and 2 bases from J, with 5 bases in between. The CDR3 sequence is CASSLGITDTQYF. The CDR3, as DNA: TGTGCCAGCAGTTTAGGCATCACAGATACGCAGTATTTT.

This clonotype was found once. CDR3 sequence reads: CARTGLSEAFF. The CDR3 bases are TGTGCCAGAACAGGGTTAAGTGAAGCTTTCTTT. The genes are TRBV6-5 and TRBJ1-1; TRBD1 is a possible D gene (6 bases). This CDR3 is 11 amino acids long. Trimming removed 9 bases from V and 7 bases from J, with 12 bases in between. In germline, CDR1 is MNHEY, CDR2 SVGAGI.

J is TRBJ2-1 and V is TRBV5-4; a weak D match, TRBD1 (6 bases). This CDR3 contains 13 residues. Germline V gene lookup returns CDR1 SGHNT and CDR2 YYREEE (reference sequence). The V end lost 4 bases, the J end lost 8 bases, and 13 bases lay between the germline ends. The CDR3 here is CASSQTNRDEQFF. Here the CDR3 DNA reads TGTGCCAGCAGCCAAACGAACAGGGATGAGCAGTTCTTC.

This clonotype was counted between two and nine times. This chain connects TRBV25-1 to TRBJ1-2; no firm D call. This CDR3 comprises 11 residues. Germline assignment: CDR1 MGHDK and CDR2 SYGVNS. V lost 4 bases, J lost 0 bases, and 0 bases lay in between. CDR3 DNA: TGTGCCAGCAGTGCTAACTATGGCTACACCTTC. Translation: CASSANYGYTF.

The rearrangement uses TRBV19 and TRBJ2-7; a possible D gene is TRBD2 (5 bases). The V and J ends lost 3 bases and 6 bases respectively, with 15 bases between them. In germline, CDR1 is LNHDA, CDR2 SQIVND (reference sequence). The CDR3 runs 14 residues. Here the CDR3 reads CASSMGEEGREQYF. The CDR3 coding sequence is TGTGCCAGTAGTATGGGAGAAGAAGGGCGCGAGCAGTACTTC.

The V call is TRBV4-2, the J call TRBJ1-2; 8 positions agree with TRBD1. J lost 8 bases, V lost 3 bases, and 11 bases had no gene match. The CDR3 has 15 residues. CDR1 is LGHNA, CDR2 YNFKEQ, per germline. The CDR3 sequence: CASSHSGTGLLGYTF. CDR3 nucleotides: TGTGCCAGCAGCCACTCCGGGACAGGCCTTTTAGGCTACACCTTC.

V gene TRBV5-1 combines with J gene TRBJ1-1, with D perhaps matching TRBD1 (6 bases). V was clipped by 4 bases and J by 4 bases, with 17 bases between them. The CDR3 runs 15 residues. The germline gives CDR1 SGHRS, CDR2 YFSETQ. The CDR3: CASSGPQGGSTEAFF. DNA for the CDR3: TGCGCCAGCAGCGGCCCACAGGGAGGAAGCACTGAAGCTTTCTTT.

The chain has TRBV27 and TRBJ1-1, with D unclear. V was trimmed by 8 bases and J by 4 bases, leaving 8 bases between them. Germline V gives CDR1 MNHEY, CDR2 SMNVEV (reference sequence). The CDR3 sequence is 11 residues long. In DNA form, the CDR3 reads TGTGCCAGCGGGTGGAGCACTGAAGCTTTCTTT. It translates to CASGWSTEAFF.

The rearrangement uses TRBV5-4 and TRBJ2-1; 7 nucleotides line up with TRBD2. The CDR3 runs to 14 residues. Germline V gives CDR1 SGHNT, CDR2 YYREEE (reference sequence). V was pared by 1 base and J by 7 bases, with 5 bases of the junction left unmatched. The CDR3 here is CASSLFAGENEQFF. The CDR3 coding sequence is TGTGCCAGCAGCTTGTTTGCGGGAGAAAATGAGCAGTTCTTC.

The rearrangement joins TRBV11-1 to TRBJ2-1; 11 bases match TRBD2. With 0 bases clipped from V and 4 bases from J, the junction kept 5 bases outside the gene matches. Per the germline V gene, CDR1 is SGHAT and CDR2 is FQDESV (reference sequence). This CDR3 is built from 17 residues. CDR3 coding DNA: TGTGCCAGCAGCTTAGCCATTATAGCGGGAGGGTACAATGAGCAGTTCTTC. This gives the protein CASSLAIIAGGYNEQFF.

This clonotype occurred once. V usage is TRBV7-7 and J usage is TRBJ2-3; TRBD2 aligns across 13 bases. Germline trimming cut 2 bases from V and 6 bases from J; bases unmatched to any gene: 2. The CDR3 length is 15 residues. Germline CDR1 and CDR2: SSHAT and FNYEAQ (reference sequence). The chain's CDR3 is CASSLTSGGADTQYF. CDR3 in DNA: TGTGCCAGCAGCTTAACTAGCGGGGGGGCGGATACGCAGTATTTT.

The V gene is TRBV5-6, the J gene TRBJ2-1, with D hard to call. Trimming pared 0 bases from V and 6 bases from J, leaving 13 bases between. The length of the CDR3 is 15 residues. Germline assignment: CDR1 SGHDT and CDR2 YYEEEE. CDR3 bases: TGTGCCAGCAGCTTGGCCCAACAGAACGGCAATGAGCAGTTCTTC. Protein: CASSLAQQNGNEQFF.

The V and J genes are TRBV28 and TRBJ2-7; D is possibly TRBD2 (5 bases). The CDR3 length is 13 residues. Germline values: CDR1 MDHEN, CDR2 SYDVKM. V was clipped by 4 bases and J by 7 bases, with 14 bases between them. The CDR3 nucleotides read TGTGCCAGCAGTTCGCCAGGACTCCAGGAGCAGTACTTC. This codes for CASSSPGLQEQYF.

CDR3 coding DNA: TGTGCCAGCAGTTCCCTCTTGGCGGGGACTAGCTCCTACGAGCAGTACTTC. Encoded protein: CASSSLLAGTSSYEQYF. The chain is built from TRBV28 and TRBJ2-7, with TRBD2 matching 8 bases. The CDR3 is 17 residues long. Trimming removed 4 bases from V and 0 bases from J; junction bases left unmatched: 11. Germline V gene lookup returns CDR1 MDHEN and CDR2 SYDVKM.

This chain links TRBV12-3 or TRBV12-4 with TRBJ2-3; 7 nucleotides align to TRBD1. V was clipped by 6 bases and J by 0 bases; unmatched bases: 3. The CDR3 is 14 amino acids. In DNA form, the CDR3 reads TGTGCCAGCAGAGGGACAGCTAGCACAGATACGCAGTATTTT. Residues: CASRGTASTDTQYF.

This chain uses TRBV27 with TRBJ1-2; D remains ambiguous. The germline V and J ends were trimmed by 9 bases and 1 base, with 6 bases remaining between them. The germline gives CDR1 MNHEY, CDR2 SMNVEV (reference sequence). This CDR3 has 11 amino acids. CDR3 DNA sequence: TGTGCCAGTAGACATAACTATGGCTACACCTTC. Encoded protein: CASRHNYGYTF.

The chain has TRBV27 and TRBJ2-2, with TRBD1 identical over 8 bases. With 5 bases clipped from V and 4 bases from J, the junction kept 12 bases outside the gene matches. The CDR3 contains 17 residues. Germline assignment: CDR1 MNHEY and CDR2 SMNVEV (reference sequence). The CDR3: CASSPKTGAVGTGELFF. The CDR3 region has the DNA TGTGCCAGCAGTCCCAAGACAGGGGCGGTCGGCACCGGGGAGCTGTTTTTT.

This clonotype appeared once. The chain joins TRBV29-1 to TRBJ2-3; D possibly corresponds to TRBD2 (5 bases). The CDR3 contains 15 residues. Trimming stripped 5 bases from V and 1 base from J, with 16 bases between. Germline CDR1 reads SQVTM; CDR2 reads ANQGSEA. The DNA for the CDR3 is TGCAGCGTTAGCCTTGTGGGAGCGGGCACAGATACGCAGTATTTT. Protein: CSVSLVGAGTDTQYF.

The CDR3 DNA follows: TGTGCCAGCAGTGAAGGCAGAGGGGTCTACGAGCAGTACTTC. Translation gives CASSEGRGVYEQYF. V gene TRBV2 combines with J gene TRBJ2-7, with D possibly called TRBD1 or TRBD2 (5 bases each). The V gene lost 1 base and the J gene lost 3 bases, with 10 bases spanning the gap. Looked up from germline, CDR1 is SNHLY and CDR2 is FYNNEI. The CDR3 has 14 amino acids.

The V gene is TRBV15, the J gene TRBJ2-3; D may be TRBD2 (6 bases). V was clipped by 8 bases and J by 5 bases, with 8 bases between them. CDR1 and CDR2 from the germline V gene are LNHNV and YYDKDF (reference sequence). There are 11 residues in the CDR3. The CDR3 DNA reads as TGTGCCACCCTGGGGGGAGATACGCAGTATTTT. It is translated as CATLGGDTQYF.

The chain carries TRBV29-1 and TRBJ2-7; D is ambiguous. V dropped 7 bases and J dropped 0 bases, with 13 bases sitting between them. This CDR3 contains 13 residues. Per the germline V gene, CDR1 is SQVTM and CDR2 is ANQGSEA. CDR3 residues: CSAVGRNSYEQYF. The CDR3 DNA sequence: TGCAGCGCAGTTGGACGGAACTCCTACGAGCAGTACTTC.

The gene calls are TRBV27 and TRBJ2-7; no clear D gene. This CDR3 contains 13 residues. Germline assignment: CDR1 MNHEY and CDR2 SMNVEV (reference sequence). The V and J ends lost 8 bases and 0 bases respectively, with 11 bases between them. In DNA form, the CDR3 reads TGTGCCAGCGGTACACAGTTCTCCTACGAGCAGTACTTC. Its translation is CASGTQFSYEQYF.

This clonotype was counted a single time. The V call is TRBV6-2 or TRBV6-3, the J call TRBJ2-7, with TRBD2 matching 10 bases. After removal of 2 bases from V and 4 bases from J, the junction contained 5 bases not matched to a gene. The CDR3 is made up of 15 amino acids. Germline V gene data show CDR1 as MNHEY and CDR2 as SVGEGT. Here the CDR3 reads CASSYGTSDFYEQYF. The CDR3 bases are TGTGCCAGCAGTTACGGGACTAGCGACTTTTACGAGCAGTACTTC.

The chain links TRBV29-1 to TRBJ2-7, with 7 bases identical to TRBD1. The V gene's germline CDR1 is SQVTM and CDR2 ANQGSEA. V trimming: 3 bases; J trimming: 0 bases; junction bases outside the gene matches: 8. CDR3 length: 15 residues. As DNA, the CDR3 is TGCAGCGTTGACGGGGCCGGGACAGACTCCTACGAGCAGTACTTC. This sequence encodes CSVDGAGTDSYEQYF.